Sequencing of this T cell receptor beta chain was carried out in a study of control samples from healthy donors and cancer patients. This clone has only one observation. The sample holds other DNA sequences that translate to the same CDR3. Some clones are missing from TCRdb's copy, which holds only in-frame ones; the method was immunoSEQ multiplex PCR. This table has some 110,000 clones, roughly 85% appearing once. Deletions cut 2 bases from V and 2 bases from J, with 6 bases between. Germline CDR1 MNHNS, CDR2 SASEGT. The CDR3 length is 13 residues. The receptor comes from a woman aged 50 to 60 in good health. Sequenced input: blood. The chain joins TRBV6-1 to TRBJ1-2; D gene unclear. The CDR3 protein is CASSESGNYGYTF. The DNA for the CDR3 is TGTGCCAGCAGTGAATCGGGGAACTATGGCTACACCTTC.